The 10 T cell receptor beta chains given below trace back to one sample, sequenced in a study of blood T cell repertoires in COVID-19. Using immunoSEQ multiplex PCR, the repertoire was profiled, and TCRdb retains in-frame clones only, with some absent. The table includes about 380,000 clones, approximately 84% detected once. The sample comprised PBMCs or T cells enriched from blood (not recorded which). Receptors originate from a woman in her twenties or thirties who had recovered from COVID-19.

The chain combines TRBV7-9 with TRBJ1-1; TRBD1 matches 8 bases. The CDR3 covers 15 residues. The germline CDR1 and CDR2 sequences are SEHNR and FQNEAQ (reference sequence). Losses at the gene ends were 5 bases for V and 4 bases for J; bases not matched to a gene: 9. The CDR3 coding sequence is TGTGCCAGCAGCCATCGGACAGGGCTGGGCACTGAAGCTTTCTTT. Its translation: CASSHRTGLGTEAFF. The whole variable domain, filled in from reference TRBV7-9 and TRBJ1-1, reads DTGVSQNPRHKITKRGQNVTFRCDPISEHNRLYWYRQTLGQGPEFLTYFQNEAQLEKSRLLSDRFSAERPKGSFSTLEIQRTEQGDSAMYLCASSHRTGLGTEAFFGQGTRLTVV.

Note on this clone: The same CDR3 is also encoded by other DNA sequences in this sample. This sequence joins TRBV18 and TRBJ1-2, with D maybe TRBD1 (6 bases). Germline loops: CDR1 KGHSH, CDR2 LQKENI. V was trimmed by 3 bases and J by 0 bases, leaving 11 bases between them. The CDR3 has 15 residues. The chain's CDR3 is CASSPAGAANYGYTF. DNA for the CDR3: TGTGCCAGCTCACCTGCGGGGGCTGCTAACTATGGCTACACCTTC.

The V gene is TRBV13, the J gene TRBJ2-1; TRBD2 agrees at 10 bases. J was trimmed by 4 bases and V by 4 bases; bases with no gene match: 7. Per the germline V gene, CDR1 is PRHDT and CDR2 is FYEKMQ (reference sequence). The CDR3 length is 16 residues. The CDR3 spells CASSSRASGGYNEQFF. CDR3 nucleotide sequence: TGTGCCAGCAGCTCACGGGCTAGCGGGGGTTACAATGAGCAGTTCTTC.

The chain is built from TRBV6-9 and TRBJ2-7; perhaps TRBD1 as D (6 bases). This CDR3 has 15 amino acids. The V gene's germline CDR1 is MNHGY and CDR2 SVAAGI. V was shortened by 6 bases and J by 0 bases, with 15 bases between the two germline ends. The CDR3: CASRPRDKGSYEQYF. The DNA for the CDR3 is TGTGCCAGCAGACCTCGGGACAAGGGCTCCTACGAGCAGTACTTC.

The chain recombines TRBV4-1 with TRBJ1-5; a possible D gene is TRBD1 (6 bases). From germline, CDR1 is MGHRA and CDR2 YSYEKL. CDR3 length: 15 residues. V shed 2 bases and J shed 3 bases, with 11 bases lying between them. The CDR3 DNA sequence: TGCGCCAGCAGCCAACCGGGACACTTCAATCAGCCCCAGCATTTT. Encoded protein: CASSQPGHFNQPQHF.

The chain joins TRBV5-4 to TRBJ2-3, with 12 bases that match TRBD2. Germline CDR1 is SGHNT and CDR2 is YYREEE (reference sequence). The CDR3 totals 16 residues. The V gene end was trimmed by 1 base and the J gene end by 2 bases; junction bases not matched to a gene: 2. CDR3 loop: CASSLTSGGSTDTQYF. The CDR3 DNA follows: TGTGCCAGCAGCTTGACTAGCGGGGGGTCCACAGATACGCAGTATTTT.

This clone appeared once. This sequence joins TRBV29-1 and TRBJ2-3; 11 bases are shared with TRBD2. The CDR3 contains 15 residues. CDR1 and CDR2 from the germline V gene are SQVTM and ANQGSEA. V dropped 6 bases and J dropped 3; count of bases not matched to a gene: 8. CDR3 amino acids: CSVVPGLAVTDTQYF. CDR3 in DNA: TGCAGCGTCGTGCCGGGACTAGCGGTGACAGATACGCAGTATTTT.

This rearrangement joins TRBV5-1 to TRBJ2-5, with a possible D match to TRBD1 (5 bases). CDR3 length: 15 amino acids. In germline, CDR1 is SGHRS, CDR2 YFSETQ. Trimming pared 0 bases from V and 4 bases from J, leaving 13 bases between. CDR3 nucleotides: TGCGCCAGCAGCTTGGCCGGGCAGGGTGGAGAGACCCAGTACTTC. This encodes CASSLAGQGGETQYF.

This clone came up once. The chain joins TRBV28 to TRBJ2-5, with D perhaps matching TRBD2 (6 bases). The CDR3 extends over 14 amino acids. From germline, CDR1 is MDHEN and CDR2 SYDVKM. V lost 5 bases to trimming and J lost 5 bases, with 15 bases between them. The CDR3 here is CASSAPLASETQYF. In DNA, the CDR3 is TGTGCCAGCAGTGCACCACTAGCCTCGGAGACCCAGTACTTC. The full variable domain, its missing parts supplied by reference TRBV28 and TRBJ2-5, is DVKVTQSSRYLVKRTGEKVFLECVQDMDHENMFWYRQDPGLGLRLIYFSYDVKMKEKGDIPEGYSVSREKKERFSLILESASTNQTSMYLCASSAPLASETQYFGPGTRLLVL.

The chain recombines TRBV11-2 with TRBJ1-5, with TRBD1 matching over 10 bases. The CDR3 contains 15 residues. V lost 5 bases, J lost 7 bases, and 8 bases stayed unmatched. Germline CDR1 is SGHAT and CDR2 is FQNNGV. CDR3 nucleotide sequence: TGTGCCAGCAGCATAAGACAGGGGGCGAACCAGCCCCAGCATTTT. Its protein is CASSIRQGANQPQHF.